This T cell receptor beta chain stems from a study of graft-versus-host responses after intestinal transplantation. This CDR3 is built from 12 residues. CDR1 and CDR2 (germline): MDHEN, SYDVKM. The germline V and J ends were trimmed by 6 bases and 4 bases, with 9 bases remaining between them. The method was immunoSEQ multiplex PCR; TCRdb's version includes in-frame clones alone and lacks a portion of them. The sample holds more than 45,000 clones; around nine tenths are singletons and the top ten take around 2.5%. Sequencing used PBMCs, obtained about 4 months after intestinal transplantation. The source of this sequence is a human patient who received an intestinal transplant, so some T cells may come from the graft donor. The chain joins TRBV28 to TRBJ1-2, with D perhaps matching TRBD1 (5 bases). The CDR3 reads CASRGGGYGYTF. CDR3 DNA: TGTGCCAGCAGGGGGGGTGGCTATGGCTACACCTTC.